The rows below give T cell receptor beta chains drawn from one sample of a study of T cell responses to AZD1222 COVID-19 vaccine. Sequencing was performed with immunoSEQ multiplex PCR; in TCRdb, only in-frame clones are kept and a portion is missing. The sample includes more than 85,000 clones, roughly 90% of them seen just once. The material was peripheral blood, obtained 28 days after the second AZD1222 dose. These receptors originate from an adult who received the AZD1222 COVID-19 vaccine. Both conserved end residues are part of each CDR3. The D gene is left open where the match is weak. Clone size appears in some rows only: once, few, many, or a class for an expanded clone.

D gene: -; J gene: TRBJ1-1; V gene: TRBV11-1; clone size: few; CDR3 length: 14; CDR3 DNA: TGTGCCAGCAGCCCCAGCAGGTTGAACACTGAAGCTTTCTTT; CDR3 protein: CASSPSRLNTEAFF
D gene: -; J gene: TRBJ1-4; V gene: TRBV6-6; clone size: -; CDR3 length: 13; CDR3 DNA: TGTGCCAGCAGTTCGGGGGCGGTGGAAAAACTGTTTTTT; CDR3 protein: CASSSGAVEKLFF
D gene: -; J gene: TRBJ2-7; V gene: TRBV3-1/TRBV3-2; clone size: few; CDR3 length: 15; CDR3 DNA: TGTGCCAGCAGCCAAGGGGTAGCCACTCCCTACGAGCAGTACTTC; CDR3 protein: CASSQGVATPYEQYF
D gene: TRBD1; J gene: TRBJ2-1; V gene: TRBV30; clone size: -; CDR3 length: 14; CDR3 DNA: TGTGCCTGGGAGACGGACAGGGGAGAGAATGAGCAGTTCTTC; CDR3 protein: CAWETDRGENEQFF
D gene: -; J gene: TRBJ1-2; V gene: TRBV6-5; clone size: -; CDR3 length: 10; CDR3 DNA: TGTGCCAGCCGGGGGGACGGCTACACCTTC; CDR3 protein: CASRGDGYTF
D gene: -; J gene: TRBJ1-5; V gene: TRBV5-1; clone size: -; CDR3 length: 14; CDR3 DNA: TGCGCCAGCAGCAAGGGGGACATGGATCAGCCCCAGCATTTT; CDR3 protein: CASSKGDMDQPQHF
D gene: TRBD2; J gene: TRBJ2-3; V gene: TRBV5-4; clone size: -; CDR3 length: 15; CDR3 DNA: TGTGCCAGCAGCGGAAGCGGGAGGGCCGTTGATACGCAGTATTTT; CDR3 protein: CASSGSGRAVDTQYF
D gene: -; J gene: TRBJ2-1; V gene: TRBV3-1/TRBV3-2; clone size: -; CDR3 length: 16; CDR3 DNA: TGTGCCAGCAGCCAAACAGGGTTTTTTTCCTACAATGAGCAGTTCTTC; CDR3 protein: CASSQTGFFSYNEQFF
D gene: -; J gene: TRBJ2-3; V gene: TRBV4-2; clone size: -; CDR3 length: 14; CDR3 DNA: TGTGCCAGCAGCCAAGATCTTGGCACAGATACGCAGTATTTT; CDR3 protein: CASSQDLGTDTQYF
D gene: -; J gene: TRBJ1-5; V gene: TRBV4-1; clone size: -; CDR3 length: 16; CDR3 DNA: TGCGCCAGCAGCGGCCGGGCAGGGTTAGAGAATCAGCCCCAGCATTTT; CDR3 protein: CASSGRAGLENQPQHF
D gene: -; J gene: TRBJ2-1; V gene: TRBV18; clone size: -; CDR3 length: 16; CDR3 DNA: TGTGCCAGCTCACTCGTGGACACGGGTGGGAGTGGTGAGCAGTTCTTC; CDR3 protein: CASSLVDTGGSGEQFF
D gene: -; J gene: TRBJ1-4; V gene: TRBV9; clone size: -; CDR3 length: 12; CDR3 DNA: TGTGCCAGCAGCTCCGGAACTGAAAAACTGTTTTTT; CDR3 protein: CASSSGTEKLFF